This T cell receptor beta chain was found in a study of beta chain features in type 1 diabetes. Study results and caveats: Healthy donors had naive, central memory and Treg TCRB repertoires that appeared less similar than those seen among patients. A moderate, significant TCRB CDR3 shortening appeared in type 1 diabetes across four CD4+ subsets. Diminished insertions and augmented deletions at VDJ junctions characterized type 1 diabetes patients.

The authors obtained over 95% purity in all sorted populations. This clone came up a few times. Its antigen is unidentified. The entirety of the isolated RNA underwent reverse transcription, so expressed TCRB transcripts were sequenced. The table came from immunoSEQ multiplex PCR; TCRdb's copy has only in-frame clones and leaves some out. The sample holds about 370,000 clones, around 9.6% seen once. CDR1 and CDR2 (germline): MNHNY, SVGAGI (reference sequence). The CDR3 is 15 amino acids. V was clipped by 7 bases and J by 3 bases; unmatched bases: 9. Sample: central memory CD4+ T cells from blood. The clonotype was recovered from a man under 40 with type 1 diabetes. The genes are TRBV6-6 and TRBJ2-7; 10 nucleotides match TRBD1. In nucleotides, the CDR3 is TGTGCCAGCAATCACCCGGGACAGGGGATCTACGAGCAGTACTTC. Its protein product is CASNHPGQGIYEQYF.